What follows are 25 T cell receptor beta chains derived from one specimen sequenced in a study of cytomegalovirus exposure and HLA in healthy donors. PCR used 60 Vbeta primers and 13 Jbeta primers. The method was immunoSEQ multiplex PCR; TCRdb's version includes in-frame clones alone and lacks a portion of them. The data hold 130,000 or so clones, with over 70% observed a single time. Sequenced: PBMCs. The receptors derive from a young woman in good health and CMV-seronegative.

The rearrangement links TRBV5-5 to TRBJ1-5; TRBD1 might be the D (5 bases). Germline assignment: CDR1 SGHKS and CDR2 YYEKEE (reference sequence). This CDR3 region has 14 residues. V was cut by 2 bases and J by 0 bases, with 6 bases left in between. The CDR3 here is CASSFRDSNQPQHF. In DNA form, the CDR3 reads TGTGCCAGCAGCTTCAGGGATAGCAATCAGCCCCAGCATTTT.

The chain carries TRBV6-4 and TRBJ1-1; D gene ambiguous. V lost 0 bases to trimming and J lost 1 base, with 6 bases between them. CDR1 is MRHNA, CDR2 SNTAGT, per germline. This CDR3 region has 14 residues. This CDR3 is CASSDSTRNTEAFF. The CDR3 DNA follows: TGTGCCAGCAGTGACTCCACGAGGAACACTGAAGCTTTCTTT.

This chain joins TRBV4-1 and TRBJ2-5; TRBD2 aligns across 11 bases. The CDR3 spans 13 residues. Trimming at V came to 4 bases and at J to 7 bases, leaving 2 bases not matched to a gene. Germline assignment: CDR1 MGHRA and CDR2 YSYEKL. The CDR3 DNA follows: TGCGCCAGCAGCCCTGGGACTAGCGGGACCCAGTACTTC. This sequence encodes CASSPGTSGTQYF.

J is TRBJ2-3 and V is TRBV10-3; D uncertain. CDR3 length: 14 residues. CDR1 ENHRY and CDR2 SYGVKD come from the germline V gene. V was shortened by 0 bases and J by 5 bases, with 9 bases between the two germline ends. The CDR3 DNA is TGTGCCATCAGTGAGTCCGAGGAAGAAGATACGCAGTATTTT. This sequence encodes CAISESEEEDTQYF.

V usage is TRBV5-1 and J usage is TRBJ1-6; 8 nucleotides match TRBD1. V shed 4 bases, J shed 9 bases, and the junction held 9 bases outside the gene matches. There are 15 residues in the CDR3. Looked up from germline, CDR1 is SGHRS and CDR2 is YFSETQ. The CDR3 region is CASSISGGAGSPLHF. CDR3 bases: TGCGCCAGCAGCATTTCAGGGGGCGCGGGTTCACCCCTCCACTTT.

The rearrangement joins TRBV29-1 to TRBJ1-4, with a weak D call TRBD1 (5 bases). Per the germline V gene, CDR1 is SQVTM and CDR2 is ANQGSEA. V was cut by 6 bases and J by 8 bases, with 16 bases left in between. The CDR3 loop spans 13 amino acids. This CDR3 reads CSVDSPWEEKLFF. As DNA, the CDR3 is TGCAGCGTAGACAGTCCCTGGGAAGAAAAACTGTTTTTT.

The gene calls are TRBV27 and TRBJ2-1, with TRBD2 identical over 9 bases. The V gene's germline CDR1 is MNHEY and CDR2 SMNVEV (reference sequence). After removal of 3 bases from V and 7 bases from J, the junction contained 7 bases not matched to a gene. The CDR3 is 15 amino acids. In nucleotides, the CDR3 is TGTGCCAGCAGTTTTTTGACTAGCGGTCTAAATGAGCAGTTCTTC. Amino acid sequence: CASSFLTSGLNEQFF.

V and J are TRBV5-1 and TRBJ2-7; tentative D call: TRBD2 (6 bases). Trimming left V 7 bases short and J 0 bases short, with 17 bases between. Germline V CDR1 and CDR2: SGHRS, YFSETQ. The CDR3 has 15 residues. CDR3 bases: TGCGCCAGCTTCCTTGCGGCGGGGAGCTCCTACGAGCAGTACTTC. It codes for CASFLAAGSSYEQYF.

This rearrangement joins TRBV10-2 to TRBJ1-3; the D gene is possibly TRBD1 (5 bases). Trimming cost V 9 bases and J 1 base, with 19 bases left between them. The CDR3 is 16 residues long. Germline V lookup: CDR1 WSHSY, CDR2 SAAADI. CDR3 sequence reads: CASSLGSTGSGNTIYF. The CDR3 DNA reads TGCGCCAGTTCCTTGGGTAGTACAGGATCTGGAAACACCATATATTTT.

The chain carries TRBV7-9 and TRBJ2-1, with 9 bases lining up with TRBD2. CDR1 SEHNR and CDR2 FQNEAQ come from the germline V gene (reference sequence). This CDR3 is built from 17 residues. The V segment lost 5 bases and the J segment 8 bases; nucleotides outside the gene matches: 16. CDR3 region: CASSVPQAREGLDEQFF. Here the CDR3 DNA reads TGTGCCAGCAGCGTCCCTCAGGCGCGGGAGGGCCTCGATGAGCAGTTCTTC.

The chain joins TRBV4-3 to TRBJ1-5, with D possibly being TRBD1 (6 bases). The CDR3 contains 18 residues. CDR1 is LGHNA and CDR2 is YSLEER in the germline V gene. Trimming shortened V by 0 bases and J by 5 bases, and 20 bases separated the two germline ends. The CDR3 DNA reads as TGCGCCAGCAGCCAAGATCCCATCGTCATGGACAGATATCAGCCCCAGCATTTT. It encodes CASSQDPIVMDRYQPQHF.

This CDR3 is CASSLQGYTEAFF. Written as DNA, the CDR3 is TGTGCCAGCAGCCTTCAGGGGTACACTGAAGCTTTCTTT. V is TRBV27 and J is TRBJ1-1; D might be TRBD1 (6 bases). V gave up 6 bases and J gave up 3 bases, with 11 bases separating them. CDR3 length: 13 residues. Germline CDR1 and CDR2: MNHEY and SMNVEV (reference sequence).

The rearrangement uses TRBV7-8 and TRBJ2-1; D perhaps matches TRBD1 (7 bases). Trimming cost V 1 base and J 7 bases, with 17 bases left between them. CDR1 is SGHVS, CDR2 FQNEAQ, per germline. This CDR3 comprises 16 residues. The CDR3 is CASSLEGRGVRNEQFF. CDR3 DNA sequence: TGTGCCAGCAGCTTAGAAGGCAGGGGGGTTCGGAATGAGCAGTTCTTC. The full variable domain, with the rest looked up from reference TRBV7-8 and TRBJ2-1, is GAGVSQSPRYKVAKRGQDVALRCDPISGHVSLFWYQQALGQGPEFLTYFQNEAQLDKSGLPSDRFFAERPEGSVSTLKIQRTQQEDSAVYLCASSLEGRGVRNEQFFGPGTRLTVL.

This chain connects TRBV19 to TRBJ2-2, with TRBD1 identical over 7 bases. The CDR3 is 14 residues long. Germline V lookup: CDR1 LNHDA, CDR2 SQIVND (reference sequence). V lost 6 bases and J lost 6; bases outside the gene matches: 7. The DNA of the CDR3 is TGTGCCAGTAGACTAATACAGGGGCCCGGGGAGCTGTTTTTT. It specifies CASRLIQGPGELFF.

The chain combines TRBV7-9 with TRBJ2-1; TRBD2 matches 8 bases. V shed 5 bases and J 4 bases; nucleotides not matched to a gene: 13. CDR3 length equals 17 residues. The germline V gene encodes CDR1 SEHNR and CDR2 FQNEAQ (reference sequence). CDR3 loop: CASSPNGGDRFYNEQFF. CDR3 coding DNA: TGTGCCAGCAGCCCTAACGGGGGGGATCGATTTTACAATGAGCAGTTCTTC. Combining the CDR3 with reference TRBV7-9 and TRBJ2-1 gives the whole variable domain DTGVSQNPRHKITKRGQNVTFRCDPISEHNRLYWYRQTLGQGPEFLTYFQNEAQLEKSRLLSDRFSAERPKGSFSTLEIQRTEQGDSAMYLCASSPNGGDRFYNEQFFGPGTRLTVL.

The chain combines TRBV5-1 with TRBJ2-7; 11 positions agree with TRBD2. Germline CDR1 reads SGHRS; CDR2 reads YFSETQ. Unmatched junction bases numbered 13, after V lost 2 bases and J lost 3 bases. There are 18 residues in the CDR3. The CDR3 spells CASSLLPSTSGSNYEQYF. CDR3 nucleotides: TGCGCCAGCAGCTTATTACCTTCTACTAGCGGGAGTAACTACGAGCAGTACTTC.

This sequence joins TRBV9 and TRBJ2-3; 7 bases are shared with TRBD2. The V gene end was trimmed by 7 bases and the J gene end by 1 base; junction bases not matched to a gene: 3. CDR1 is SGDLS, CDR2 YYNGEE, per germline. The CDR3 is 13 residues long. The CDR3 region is CASGRGGTDTQYF. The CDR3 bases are TGTGCCAGCGGACGGGGGGGCACAGATACGCAGTATTTT.

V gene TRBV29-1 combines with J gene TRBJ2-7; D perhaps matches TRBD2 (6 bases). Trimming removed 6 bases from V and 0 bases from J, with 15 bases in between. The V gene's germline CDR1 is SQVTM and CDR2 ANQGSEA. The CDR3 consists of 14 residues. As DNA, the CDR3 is TGCAGCGTCTGGCCGGGACTGGGCTCCTACGAGCAGTACTTC. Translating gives CSVWPGLGSYEQYF.

The CDR3 region has the DNA TGTGCCAGCAGTTATCGGACAGGGGGGTACAATGAGCAGTTCTTC. It yields the protein CASSYRTGGYNEQFF. This rearrangement joins TRBV27 to TRBJ2-1, with 10 bases identical to TRBD1. The CDR3 is 15 amino acids. Germline V gene data show CDR1 as MNHEY and CDR2 as SMNVEV (reference sequence). The ends lost 4 bases at V and 4 bases at J; junction bases unmatched: 4.

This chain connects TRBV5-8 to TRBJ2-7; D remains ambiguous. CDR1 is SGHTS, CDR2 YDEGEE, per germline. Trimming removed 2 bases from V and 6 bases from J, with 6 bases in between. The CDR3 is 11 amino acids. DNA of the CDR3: TGTGCCAGCAGCTTAGCGTTCGAGCAGTACTTC. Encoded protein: CASSLAFEQYF.

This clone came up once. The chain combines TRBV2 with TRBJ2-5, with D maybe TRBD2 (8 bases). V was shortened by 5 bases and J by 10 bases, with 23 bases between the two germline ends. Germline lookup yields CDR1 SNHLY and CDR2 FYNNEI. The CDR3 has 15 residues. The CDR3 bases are TGTGCCAGCAGTTATAGCGGGGACAGAGAAGGGATCCAGTACTTC. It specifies CASSYSGDREGIQYF. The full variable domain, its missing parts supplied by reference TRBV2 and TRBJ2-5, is EPEVTQTPSHQVTQMGQEVILRCVPISNHLYFYWYRQILGQKVEFLVSFYNNEISEKSEIFDDQFSVERPDGSNFTLKIRSTKLEDSAMYFCASSYSGDREGIQYFGPGTRLLVL.

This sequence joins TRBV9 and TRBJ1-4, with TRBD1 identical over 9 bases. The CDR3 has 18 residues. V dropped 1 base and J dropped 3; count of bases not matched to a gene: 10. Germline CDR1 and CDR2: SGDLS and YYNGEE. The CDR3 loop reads CASSVSPGQGVPNEKLFF. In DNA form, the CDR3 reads TGTGCCAGCAGCGTAAGTCCGGGACAGGGTGTTCCTAATGAAAAACTGTTTTTT.

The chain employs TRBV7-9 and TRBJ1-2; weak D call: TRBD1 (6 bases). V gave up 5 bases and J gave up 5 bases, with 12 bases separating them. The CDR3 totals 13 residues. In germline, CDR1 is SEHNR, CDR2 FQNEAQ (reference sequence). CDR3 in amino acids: CASSRTDPYGYTF. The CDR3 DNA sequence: TGTGCCAGCAGCCGGACAGACCCTTATGGCTACACCTTC.

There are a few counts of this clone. The CDR3 DNA is TGTGCCAGCAGCCCGCTGAGGAGGGAGGAGACCAAAAACATTCAGTACTTC. It is translated as CASSPLRREETKNIQYF. This rearrangement joins TRBV4-2 to TRBJ2-4; TRBD2 is a possible D gene (6 bases). The CDR3 runs to 17 residues. The V end was cut by 4 bases, the J end by 2 bases, with 18 bases between. The germline CDR1 and CDR2 sequences are LGHNA and YNFKEQ.

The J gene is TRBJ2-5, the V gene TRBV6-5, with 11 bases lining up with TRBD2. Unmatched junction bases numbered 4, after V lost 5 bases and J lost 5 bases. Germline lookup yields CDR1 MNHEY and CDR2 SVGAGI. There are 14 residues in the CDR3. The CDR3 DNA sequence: TGTGCCAGCAGTATGATAGCGGGAGGGGAGACCCAGTACTTC. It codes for CASSMIAGGETQYF.